These T cell receptor beta chains were read from a single sample in a study of T cell responses to AZD1222 COVID-19 vaccine. Sequenced by immunoSEQ multiplex PCR; TCRdb stores in-frame clones only, minus some. This sample yields approximately 160,000 clones, of which 90% to 95% are seen a single time; about 4.6% belongs to the top ten. The input for sequencing was peripheral blood, taken on day 0 of AZD1222 vaccination. The receptors derive from an adult in good health. The CDR3 runs from the conserved cysteine through the conserved F or W. A D gene is named only where the DNA matches it firmly. Clone size, where shown, is once, few, many, or a class for clones that have expanded.

>TRBV4-2|TRBJ2-2|NA|TRBD2
TGTGCCAGCAGCAGTTTAGCGGGAGGACGCACCGGGGAGCTGTTTTTT
CASSSLAGGRTGELFF
>TRBV7-9|TRBJ2-7|NA|TRBD1
TGTGCCAGCAGCTTGGTGGGACAGGGCTCCTACGAGCAGTACTTC
CASSLVGQGSYEQYF
>TRBV7-3|TRBJ2-2|NA|TRBD2
TGTGCCAGCAGCCCGGGAAGACTAGCGGGAGGGACCGGGGAGCTGTTTTTT
CASSPGRLAGGTGELFF
>TRBV7-3|TRBJ1-1|NA|NA
TGTGCCAGCAGCTTAACGGCCAGGGCCACTGAAGCTTTCTTT
CASSLTARATEAFF
>TRBV2|TRBJ2-5|NA|NA
TGTGCCAGCCGACCACGACTAGAGACCCAGTACTTC
CASRPRLETQYF
>TRBV15|TRBJ1-2|NA|NA
TGTGCCACCAGCAGAGATCGGTTGGGGGGGAACGGCTACACCTTC
CATSRDRLGGNGYTF
>TRBV18|TRBJ2-2|NA|NA
TGTGCCAGCTCACCAGGGGTCCGAACCGGGGAGCTGTTTTTT
CASSPGVRTGELFF
>TRBV4-2|TRBJ2-7|NA|NA
TGTGCCAGCAGCCTCCGAGCCGGGGACGAGCAGTACTTC
CASSLRAGDEQYF
>TRBV28|TRBJ2-1|NA|TRBD1
TGTGCCAGCAGGGCTGGGGACAGGGATTCAAATGAGCAGTTCTTC
CASRAGDRDSNEQFF
>TRBV27|TRBJ1-2|NA|NA
TGTGCCAGCAGCGGAGACAGGAGCTATGGCTACACCTTC
CASSGDRSYGYTF
>TRBV6-5|TRBJ2-1|once|NA
TGTGCCAGCAGTTTGACAGGCATATCCTACAATGAGCAGTTCTTC
CASSLTGISYNEQFF
>TRBV7-8|TRBJ1-4|NA|NA
TGTGCCAGCAGCCCTCGGCGGATTCGAACTAATGAAAAACTGTTTTTT
CASSPRRIRTNEKLFF
>TRBV7-3|TRBJ2-7|once|TRBD2
TGTGCCAGCAGCCCCGGGGGGTCCTACGAGCAGTACTTC
CASSPGGSYEQYF
>TRBV5-1|TRBJ1-5|NA|NA
TGCGCCAGCAGCCCGGGGGAGGGATGGAATCAGCCCCAGCATTTT
CASSPGEGWNQPQHF
>TRBV7-9|TRBJ1-2|few|NA
TGTGCCAGCAGCTCGGGGAACCTCCTCTATGGCTACACCTTC
CASSSGNLLYGYTF
>TRBV6-5|TRBJ1-1|NA|TRBD1
TGTGCCAGCAGCCGACAGGGCGCCCCTGGGGCTTTCTTT
CASSRQGAPGAFF
>TRBV5-1|TRBJ2-7|NA|TRBD2
TGCGCCAGCAGCCCGACTAGCGGGTACGAGCAGTACTTC
CASSPTSGYEQYF
>TRBV5-1|TRBJ2-1|NA|TRBD2
TGCGCCAGCAGCCCACGAAGGACTAGCGGATACAATGAGCAGTTCTTC
CASSPRRTSGYNEQFF
>TRBV19|TRBJ1-2|NA|TRBD1
TGTGCCAGTAGCACCACATGGGGGACAGGGGGCTTCGCAGTTCTGTATGGCTACACCTTC
CASSTTWGTGGFAVLYGYTF
>TRBV20-1|TRBJ2-3|NA|TRBD2
TGCAGTGCTAGTAGAGCGGGACCAAGGGATACGCAGTATTTT
CSASRAGPRDTQYF
>TRBV2|TRBJ1-5|NA|NA
TGTGCCAGCAGTGCACAGGGTCTGGGCAATCAGCCCCAGCATTTT
CASSAQGLGNQPQHF
>TRBV12-3/TRBV12-4|TRBJ2-3|NA|NA
TGTGCCAGCAGCTGGAGCGGGACAGATACGCAGTATTTT
CASSWSGTDTQYF
>TRBV13|TRBJ2-3|NA|TRBD1
TGTGCCAGCAGGGGACAGTCCACAGATACGCAGTATTTT
CASRGQSTDTQYF
>TRBV5-1|TRBJ2-2|once|NA
TGCGCCAGCACCTCGGGGGTACGGGCCGGGGAGCTGTTTTTT
CASTSGVRAGELFF
>TRBV10-3|TRBJ1-1|NA|NA
TGTGCCATCAGTGAGGGAAGCCTCGGTGAAGCTTTCTTT
CAISEGSLGEAFF
>TRBV9|TRBJ1-5|NA|NA
TGTGCCAGCAGCGTGTTAACAGGGTCAGGGCAGCCCCAGCATTTT
CASSVLTGSGQPQHF
>TRBV7-3|TRBJ2-1|NA|NA
TGTGCCAGCAGCTTGGGGGAGAGCTCCTACAATGAGCAGTTCTTC
CASSLGESSYNEQFF
>TRBV28|TRBJ2-7|NA|NA
TGTGCCAGCAGCGCCTCTCCCTACGAGCAGTACTTC
CASSASPYEQYF
>TRBV11-2|TRBJ1-5|NA|NA
TGTGCCAGCAGCTTTCAGGTGTATAGCAATCAGCCCCAGCATTTT
CASSFQVYSNQPQHF
>TRBV28|TRBJ1-5|NA|NA
TGTGCCAGCATGCCCGGGGGGGGGAATCAGCCCCAGCATTTT
CASMPGGGNQPQHF
>TRBV29-1|TRBJ2-1|few|NA
TGCAGCGTTGTATCCGTTGCTGAGCAGTTCTTC
CSVVSVAEQFF
>TRBV29-1|TRBJ2-3|NA|NA
TGCAGCGCCTCAGGGTCTGCTGGCACAGATACGCAGTATTTT
CSASGSAGTDTQYF
>TRBV7-8|TRBJ1-4|NA|NA
TGTGCCAGCAGCTTCTCAGGGGAAAAACTGTTTTTT
CASSFSGEKLFF
>TRBV14|TRBJ2-5|NA|NA
TGTGCCAGCAGCCAAGAGCATAGACTAGACAGCGAAGAGACCCAGTACTTC
CASSQEHRLDSEETQYF
>TRBV7-2|TRBJ1-6|NA|NA
TGTGCCAGCAGCGTGCCCAGAGGGAGGCCAATTCACCCCCTCCACTTT
CASSVPRGRPIHPLHF
>TRBV7-9|TRBJ1-1|NA|NA
TGTGCCAGCAGCTTAGGAATGAACACTGAAGCTTTCTTT
CASSLGMNTEAFF
>TRBV29-1|TRBJ1-2|NA|NA
TGCAGCCACAATGAGGCAGGGATGAGCCATGGCTACACCTTC
CSHNEAGMSHGYTF
>TRBV13|TRBJ2-7|once|TRBD2
TGTGCCAGCAGCTTAGGTGCAGCGGGAGGGCCCGAGCAGTACTTC
CASSLGAAGGPEQYF
>TRBV19|TRBJ1-2|NA|NA
TGTGCCAGTAGTCCTCGGGCGTCTGTTCATGGCTACACCTTC
CASSPRASVHGYTF
>TRBV3-1/TRBV3-2|TRBJ2-7|NA|TRBD1
TGTGCCAGCAGCCAAGACCCAACCGGGACAGGGGGGTCCTACGAGCAGTACTTC
CASSQDPTGTGGSYEQYF
>TRBV5-4|TRBJ2-7|NA|NA
TGTGCCAGCAGCTGGGGGACGCCCAGCTCCTACGAGCAGTACTTC
CASSWGTPSSYEQYF
>TRBV7-9|TRBJ1-1|NA|NA
TGTGCCAGCAGCCTCTGGGAAGAAGCTTTCTTT
CASSLWEEAFF
>TRBV5-1|TRBJ2-7|once|NA
TGCGCCAGCAGCTTGGCCGCAGGGTTTACCTACGAGCAGTACTTC
CASSLAAGFTYEQYF
>TRBV28|TRBJ1-1|NA|NA
TGTGCCAGCAGTTTAGAGGGGCGGACTGAAGCTTTCTTT
CASSLEGRTEAFF
>TRBV6-4|TRBJ1-5|NA|TRBD1
TGTGCCAGCACCCAAAGGGACAGGGTCCCCCAGCCCCAGCATTTT
CASTQRDRVPQPQHF
>TRBV30|TRBJ1-2|NA|NA
TGTGCCTGGACCCTCCTAACACCTAACTATGGCTACACCTTC
CAWTLLTPNYGYTF
>TRBV6-5|TRBJ1-2|NA|NA
TGTGCCAGCAGTTACTCAGCTTCATATGGCTACACCTTC
CASSYSASYGYTF
>TRBV6-5|TRBJ2-1|NA|NA
TGTGCCAGTTTGACGAGGAGCGGAGAAGAGCAGTTCTTC
CASLTRSGEEQFF
>TRBV11-2|TRBJ1-1|NA|NA
TGTGCCAGCAGCTTTAAGGCCGCGTCGCTTGAAGCTTTCTTT
CASSFKAASLEAFF
>TRBV7-9|TRBJ2-7|NA|NA
TGTGCCAGCAGCTTAGACCAAGGACCCTACGAGCAGTACTTC
CASSLDQGPYEQYF
>TRBV4-1|TRBJ2-3|once|TRBD1
TGCGCCAGCAGCCAGGAGGACAGGGAATCAGATACGCAGTATTTT
CASSQEDRESDTQYF
>TRBV7-2|TRBJ1-3|NA|NA
TGTGCCAGCAGCTTGGAATATGGAAACACCATATATTTT
CASSLEYGNTIYF
>TRBV19|TRBJ1-2|NA|NA
TGTGCCAGTACCCGGGAGGGATTTAGGAACTATGGCTACACCTTC
CASTREGFRNYGYTF
>TRBV18|TRBJ1-1|NA|NA
TGTGCCAGCTCACCACGTCATGAGGCCACTGAAGCTTTCTTT
CASSPRHEATEAFF
>TRBV14|TRBJ1-1|NA|NA
TGTGCCAGCAGCCAAGATTGGAACACTGAAGCTTTCTTT
CASSQDWNTEAFF
>TRBV7-3|TRBJ1-1|NA|NA
TGTGCCAGCCCCTACGTTACGTCTGAAGCTTTCTTT
CASPYVTSEAFF